The 32 T cell receptor beta chains presented below share a single source sample, sequenced in a study of shared clonotypes between healthy human individuals. The protocol was immunoSEQ multiplex PCR, while the TCRdb copy is restricted to in-frame clones and leaves out a portion. The sample shows 2,500,000 or so clones, 93% of them seen only once. The sequenced sample consisted of naive CD4+ T cells from PBMCs. Subset of the sample: CD45RA+ positively selected. The receptors come from a man aged 18 to 29 in good health. Some clones in this sample may be carry-over from other donors' samples.

The chain carries TRBV27 and TRBJ2-1; 9 bases map to TRBD2. The germline V gene encodes CDR1 MNHEY and CDR2 SMNVEV (reference sequence). Trimming took 1 base from V and 6 from J; bases not matched to a gene: 4. The CDR3 spans 15 residues. The CDR3 region is CASSLLRSGGNEQFF. The CDR3 nucleotides read TGTGCCAGCAGTTTATTACGTAGCGGGGGCAATGAGCAGTTCTTC.

The chain uses TRBV5-1 and TRBJ2-7; TRBD1 is a possible D gene (5 bases). The length of the CDR3 is 13 residues. V was pared by 4 bases and J by 3 bases, with 11 bases between. Per the germline V gene, CDR1 is SGHRS and CDR2 is YFSETQ. The CDR3 region has the DNA TGCGCCAGCAGCCCGCCGGACATCTACGAGCAGTACTTC. This encodes CASSPPDIYEQYF.

This chain connects TRBV30 to TRBJ1-3; no clear D gene. Looked up from germline, CDR1 is GTSNPN and CDR2 is SVGIG (reference sequence). The V end was cut by 3 bases, the J end by 0 bases, with 6 bases between. The CDR3 totals 13 residues. Here the CDR3 reads CAWRAYSGNTIYF. The CDR3 bases are TGTGCCTGGAGGGCGTACTCTGGAAACACCATATATTTT.

The rearrangement links TRBV5-1 to TRBJ2-7; TRBD1 might be the D (6 bases). Between the trimmed V and J ends, which lost 0 bases and 3 bases, there was a span of 13 bases. CDR1 is SGHRS, CDR2 YFSETQ, per germline. The CDR3 covers 15 residues. CDR3 region: CASSLETDRIYEQYF. The CDR3 bases are TGCGCCAGCAGCTTGGAGACAGACAGGATCTACGAGCAGTACTTC.

The J gene is TRBJ2-7, the V gene TRBV4-2, with TRBD1 matching 10 bases. Germline V CDR1 and CDR2: LGHNA, YNFKEQ. Trimming cost V 0 bases and J 7 bases; bases outside gene matches: 6. This CDR3 is 15 amino acids long. This CDR3 is CASSQDWDRGREQYF. CDR3 DNA: TGTGCCAGCAGCCAAGATTGGGACAGGGGTAGGGAGCAGTACTTC.

The chain carries TRBV5-6 and TRBJ2-7, with 8 bases matching TRBD2. V gave up 6 bases and J gave up 6 bases; unmatched junction bases: 8. Per germline, CDR1 SGHDT and CDR2 YYEEEE. This CDR3 spans 13 amino acids. Here the CDR3 DNA reads TGTGCCAGCACTAACCGGGGGGGTGGCGAGCAGTACTTC. Its protein is CASTNRGGGEQYF.

The V call is TRBV11-2, the J call TRBJ1-1; TRBD1 might be the D (5 bases). V dropped 6 bases and J dropped 3 bases, with 17 bases sitting between them. Germline CDR1 is SGHAT and CDR2 is FQNNGV. The CDR3 is 15 amino acids. CDR3: CASRTLSGPHTEAFF. CDR3 in DNA: TGTGCCAGCAGAACCTTATCGGGACCTCACACTGAAGCTTTCTTT.

The chain employs TRBV30 and TRBJ2-7; TRBD2 is a possible D gene (6 bases). V was shortened by 3 bases and J by 6 bases, with 12 bases between the two germline ends. This CDR3 contains 12 residues. Germline CDR1 and CDR2: GTSNPN and SVGIG (reference sequence). Written as DNA, the CDR3 is TGTGCCTGGAGCGTTTGGGGAGGCGAGCAGTACTTC. Translation: CAWSVWGGEQYF.

The V and J genes are TRBV25-1 and TRBJ1-6; D gene ambiguous. Germline CDR1 is MGHDK and CDR2 is SYGVNS. V lost 4 bases and J 5 bases, leaving 9 bases between the germline ends. The CDR3 loop spans 14 amino acids. The CDR3 bases are TGTGCCAGCAGTGGCTGGACCGATAATTCACCCCTCCACTTT. Protein: CASSGWTDNSPLHF. Supplemented by reference TRBV25-1 and TRBJ1-6, the full variable domain reads EADIYQTPRYLVIGTGKKITLECSQTMGHDKMYWYQQDPGMELHLIHYSYGVNSTEKGDLSSESTVSRIRTEHFPLTLESARPSHTSQYLCASSGWTDNSPLHFGNGTRLTVT.

The chain employs TRBV2 and TRBJ2-5; 10 bases line up with TRBD1. Germline CDR1 is SNHLY and CDR2 is FYNNEI. The J segment lost 4 bases and the V segment lost 3 bases, leaving 8 bases of the junction unmatched. CDR3 length: 16 amino acids. CDR3 nucleotides: TGTGCCAGCAGTGATAGTGGGACAGGGGTAGGAGAGACCCAGTACTTC. Translation: CASSDSGTGVGETQYF.

The chain is built from TRBV4-2 and TRBJ2-7, with D unclear. Germline-derived CDR1 and CDR2 are LGHNA and YNFKEQ. Trimming removed 0 bases at V and 5 bases at J, with 8 bases between. The CDR3 is 13 amino acids. Here the CDR3 reads CASSQDLSDEQYF. As DNA, the CDR3 is TGTGCCAGCAGCCAAGATCTCTCGGACGAGCAGTACTTC.

The chain uses TRBV6-6 and TRBJ1-1; maybe TRBD1 (5 bases). CDR3 length equals 16 residues. Germline V CDR1 and CDR2: MNHNY, SVGAGI (reference sequence). With 6 bases removed from V and 3 bases from J, the gap between germline ends came to 20 bases. CDR3 in DNA: TGTGCCAGCAGCATGGGGGGGTTTCGAACAGACACTGAAGCTTTCTTT. Its protein is CASSMGGFRTDTEAFF.

The V call is TRBV7-9, the J call TRBJ2-1; 8 bases map to TRBD1. The V and J ends lost 5 bases and 8 bases, in that order; junction bases with no gene match: 11. The CDR3 runs 15 residues. Per the germline V gene, CDR1 is SEHNR and CDR2 is FQNEAQ (reference sequence). In DNA, the CDR3 is TGTGCCAGCAGCCGCTCCCAGGGGGCTTTCTATGAGCAGTTCTTC. This encodes CASSRSQGAFYEQFF.

About this clone itself: Other DNA sequences in this specimen translate into the identical CDR3. The chain links TRBV28 to TRBJ2-3; D might be TRBD1 (5 bases). This CDR3 contains 15 residues. V lost 5 bases and J 2 bases, leaving 14 bases between the germline ends. Germline V gene sequence: CDR1 MDHEN, CDR2 SYDVKM. The DNA of the CDR3 is TGTGCCAGCAGTCCCACAGGCGGATACACAGATACGCAGTATTTT. It translates to CASSPTGGYTDTQYF.

This clone appeared a single time. This chain connects TRBV28 to TRBJ1-5; D unresolved. The CDR3 has 15 residues. Between the trimmed V and J ends, which lost 7 bases and 0 bases, there was a span of 13 bases. CDR1 MDHEN and CDR2 SYDVKM come from the germline V gene. The CDR3, as DNA: TGTGCCAGCAACCCGTACCCTGATAGCAATCAGCCCCAGCATTTT. Translated: CASNPYPDSNQPQHF.

The chain links TRBV7-3 to TRBJ1-5; no clear D gene. From germline, CDR1 is SGHTA and CDR2 FQGTGA. The germline V and J ends were trimmed by 2 bases and 7 bases, with 9 bases remaining between them. This CDR3 comprises 13 residues. The CDR3 reads CASSLAPLQPQHF. In DNA, the CDR3 is TGTGCCAGCAGCTTAGCCCCCCTCCAGCCCCAGCATTTT.

The chain has TRBV4-3 and TRBJ1-5, with D unclear. Germline V gene lookup returns CDR1 LGHNA and CDR2 YSLEER. With 0 bases removed from V and 6 bases from J, the gap between germline ends came to 15 bases. The CDR3 consists of 16 residues. As DNA, the CDR3 is TGCGCCAGCAGCCAAGATTTCCCCCCCCGAGGTCAGCCCCAGCATTTT. This translates into CASSQDFPPRGQPQHF.

This sequence joins TRBV10-3 and TRBJ2-1, with a tentative D call TRBD2 (5 bases). This CDR3 has 14 amino acids. V lost 7 bases to trimming and J lost 0 bases, with 10 bases between them. The germline V gene encodes CDR1 ENHRY and CDR2 SYGVKD. The chain's CDR3 is CAITLASSYNEQFF. CDR3 sequence (DNA): TGTGCCATCACATTAGCGAGCTCCTACAATGAGCAGTTCTTC.

The chain joins TRBV9 to TRBJ2-7; 9 bases line up with TRBD1. V dropped 4 bases and J dropped 2; count of bases not matched to a gene: 7. This CDR3 is built from 15 residues. Looked up from germline, CDR1 is SGDLS and CDR2 is YYNGEE. In nucleotides, the CDR3 is TGTGCCAGCAGCCGACAGGGGGTCGCGCCCTACGAGCAGTACTTC. Its protein is CASSRQGVAPYEQYF.

The chain is built from TRBV7-6 and TRBJ2-1, with 9 bases fitting TRBD2. Germline V lookup: CDR1 SGHVS, CDR2 FNYEAQ. CDR3 length: 15 amino acids. The V segment lost 1 base and the J segment 6 bases; nucleotides outside the gene matches: 4. CDR3 sequence reads: CASSLVAGVANEQFF. The DNA of the CDR3 is TGTGCCAGCAGCTTAGTAGCGGGAGTAGCCAATGAGCAGTTCTTC.

This clone was observed a handful of times. V and J are TRBV18 and TRBJ1-1, with D unclear. The CDR3 covers 15 residues. Germline CDR1 and CDR2: KGHSH and LQKENI. Trimming took off 2 bases at V and 3 bases at J, with 13 bases between the two ends. The CDR3 loop is CASSPRTVGDTEAFF. The DNA for the CDR3 is TGTGCCAGCTCACCAAGGACCGTGGGAGACACTGAAGCTTTCTTT.

This chain links TRBV5-1 with TRBJ2-2; maybe TRBD1 (5 bases). From germline, CDR1 is SGHRS and CDR2 YFSETQ. Trimming removed 7 bases from V and 5 bases from J, with 12 bases in between. This CDR3 region has 13 residues. CDR3 nucleotide sequence: TGCGCCAGCTCGGACAAGAAGACCGGGGAGCTGTTTTTT. This translates into CASSDKKTGELFF.

The rearrangement joins TRBV5-1 to TRBJ1-1; unclear D gene. The CDR3 length is 15 residues. The germline V and J ends were trimmed by 7 bases and 4 bases, with 20 bases remaining between them. The germline CDR1 and CDR2 sequences are SGHRS and YFSETQ. The CDR3 coding sequence is TGCGCCAGCGAAAGGAACGACGGGCGGGGCACTGAAGCTTTCTTT. This encodes CASERNDGRGTEAFF.

This rearrangement joins TRBV28 to TRBJ1-6; D may be TRBD1 (5 bases). The CDR3 runs to 13 residues. Germline V lookup: CDR1 MDHEN, CDR2 SYDVKM. V was shortened by 6 bases and J by 7 bases, with 10 bases between the two germline ends. The chain's CDR3 is CASRGAKNSPLHF. The DNA for the CDR3 is TGTGCCAGCAGAGGGGCGAAGAATTCACCCCTCCACTTT.

The chain links TRBV2 to TRBJ1-5, with D perhaps TRBD1 (5 bases). This CDR3 spans 15 amino acids. Germline V lookup: CDR1 SNHLY, CDR2 FYNNEI. Deletions cut 4 bases from V and 0 bases from J, with 10 bases between. The DNA for the CDR3 is TGTGCCAGCAGTGTTGCCAGGGTTAGCAATCAGCCCCAGCATTTT. This codes for CASSVARVSNQPQHF.

This clone was seen only a few times. The chain carries TRBV19 and TRBJ1-1, with unresolved D. The CDR3 sequence is 13 residues long. Trimming took off 4 bases at V and 0 bases at J, with 6 bases between the two ends. Germline CDR1 LNHDA, CDR2 SQIVND (reference sequence). DNA of the CDR3: TGTGCCAGTAGTAACGCTGTGAACACTGAAGCTTTCTTT. Protein product: CASSNAVNTEAFF.

Details on this clone: One end of the junction varies from germline; a read error may be responsible. J is TRBJ1-2 and V is TRBV7-9; the D gene is possibly TRBD1 (6 bases). Germline V lookup: CDR1 SEHNR, CDR2 FQNEAQ (reference sequence). CDR3 length equals 11 residues. The CDR3 protein is CASSLGRDIDF. The CDR3 DNA follows: TGTGCCAGCAGCTTAGGGCGGGACATTGACTTC.

The chain combines TRBV6-6 with TRBJ2-2; the D call may be TRBD1 or TRBD2 (5 bases each). Germline loops: CDR1 MNHNY, CDR2 SVGAGI (reference sequence). The CDR3 length is 16 residues. The V end lost 6 bases, the J end lost 1 base, and 15 bases lay between the germline ends. For the CDR3, the DNA is TGTGCCAGCAGCCCATCACGGGGCCGGAACACCGGGGAGCTGTTTTTT. It codes for CASSPSRGRNTGELFF.

The genes are TRBV28 and TRBJ2-5, with D possibly being TRBD2 (5 bases). The CDR3 length is 17 residues. Germline V gene sequence: CDR1 MDHEN, CDR2 SYDVKM. V shed 4 bases and J shed 0 bases, with 18 bases lying between them. The CDR3 DNA is TGTGCCAGCAGTTCCGGGCCTCCAGGAGGATACCAAGAGACCCAGTACTTC. This translates into CASSSGPPGGYQETQYF. The full variable domain, in which reference TRBV28 and TRBJ2-5 provide the parts outside the CDR3, is DVKVTQSSRYLVKRTGEKVFLECVQDMDHENMFWYRQDPGLGLRLIYFSYDVKMKEKGDIPEGYSVSREKKERFSLILESASTNQTSMYLCASSSGPPGGYQETQYFGPGTRLLVL.

The rearrangement uses TRBV7-9 and TRBJ2-5; D not certain. Gene TRBJ2-7 matches the end of the DNA better, so the J call may be wrong. The CDR3 loop spans 13 amino acids. Looked up from germline, CDR1 is SEHNR and CDR2 is FQNEAQ (reference sequence). DNA for the CDR3: TGTGCCAGCAGCCCTCCCGGTAATTACGAGCAGTACTTC. Its translation is CASSPPGNYEQYF.

The CDR3 DNA reads as TGTGCCGGCTCAGGTGGGGGGCGGCTTACAACTAATGAAAAACTGTTTTTT. It translates to CAGSGGGRLTTNEKLFF. This chain uses TRBV28 with TRBJ1-4, with D perhaps matching TRBD1 (6 bases). The CDR3 sequence is 17 residues long. Germline assignment: CDR1 MDHEN and CDR2 SYDVKM. V was cut by 11 bases and J by 0 bases, with 22 bases left in between.

The J gene is TRBJ1-6, the V gene TRBV4-1; possibly TRBD1 for D (5 bases). CDR1 is MGHRA and CDR2 is YSYEKL in the germline V gene. V was clipped by 4 bases and J by 11 bases, with 24 bases between them. The CDR3 totals 17 residues. CDR3 in DNA: TGCGCCAGCAGCCGAGGGATGGTCAAGACAGTAATGGCACCCCTCCACTTT. Encoded protein: CASSRGMVKTVMAPLHF.